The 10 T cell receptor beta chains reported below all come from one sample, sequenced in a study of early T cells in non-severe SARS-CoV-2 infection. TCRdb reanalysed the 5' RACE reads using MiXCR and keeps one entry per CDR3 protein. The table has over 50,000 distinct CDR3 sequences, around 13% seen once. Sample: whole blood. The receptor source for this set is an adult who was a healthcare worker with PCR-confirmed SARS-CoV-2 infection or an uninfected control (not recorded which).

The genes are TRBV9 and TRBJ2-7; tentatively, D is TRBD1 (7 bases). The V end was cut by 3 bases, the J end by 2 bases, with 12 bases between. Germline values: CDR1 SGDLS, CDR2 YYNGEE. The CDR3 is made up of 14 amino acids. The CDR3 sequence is CASSGAGQTYEQYF. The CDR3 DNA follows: TGTGCCAGCAGCGGGGCGGGACAGACCTACGAGCAGTACTTC.

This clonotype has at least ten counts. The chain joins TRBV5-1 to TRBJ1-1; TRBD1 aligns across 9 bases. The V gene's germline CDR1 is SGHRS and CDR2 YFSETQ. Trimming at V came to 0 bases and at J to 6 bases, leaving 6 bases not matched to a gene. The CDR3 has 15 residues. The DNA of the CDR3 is TGCGCCAGCAGCTTGGCCGACAGGGGGTTATCTGAAGCTTTCTTT. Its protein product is CASSLADRGLSEAFF.

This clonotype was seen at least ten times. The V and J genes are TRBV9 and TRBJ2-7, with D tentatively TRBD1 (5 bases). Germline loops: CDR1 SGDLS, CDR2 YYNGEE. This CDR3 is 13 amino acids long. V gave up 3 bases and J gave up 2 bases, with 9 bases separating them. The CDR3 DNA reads TGTGCCAGCAGCGGCAGGGAAGCCTACGAGCAGTACTTC. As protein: CASSGREAYEQYF.

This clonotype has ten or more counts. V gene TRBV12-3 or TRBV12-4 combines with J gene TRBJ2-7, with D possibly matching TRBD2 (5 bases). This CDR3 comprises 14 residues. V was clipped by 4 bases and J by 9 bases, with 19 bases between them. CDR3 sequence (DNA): TGTGCCAGCAGTTCCCGACTGGACGGGGATCCGCAGTACTTC. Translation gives CASSSRLDGDPQYF.

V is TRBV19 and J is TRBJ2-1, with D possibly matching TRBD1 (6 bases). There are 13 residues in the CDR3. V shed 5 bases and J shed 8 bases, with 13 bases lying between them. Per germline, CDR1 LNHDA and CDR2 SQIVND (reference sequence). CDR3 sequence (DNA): TGTGCCAGTAGTTATACAGGGATAGATGAGCAGTTCTTC. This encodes CASSYTGIDEQFF.

The CDR3: CASEWDYEQYF. CDR3 coding DNA: TGCGCCAGCGAGTGGGACTACGAGCAGTACTTC. This chain uses TRBV10-2 with TRBJ2-7; D is undetermined. CDR1 is WSHSY and CDR2 is SAAADI in the germline V gene. The CDR3 covers 11 residues. V shed 8 bases and J shed 3 bases, with 8 bases lying between them.

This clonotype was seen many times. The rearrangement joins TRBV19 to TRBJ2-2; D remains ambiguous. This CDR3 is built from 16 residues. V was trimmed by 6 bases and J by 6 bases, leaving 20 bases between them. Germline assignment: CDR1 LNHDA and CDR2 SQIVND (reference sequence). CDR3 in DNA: TGTGCCAGTAGATTGGCTCCACGGGCGGATCCCGGGGAGCTGTTTTTT. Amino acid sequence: CASRLAPRADPGELFF.

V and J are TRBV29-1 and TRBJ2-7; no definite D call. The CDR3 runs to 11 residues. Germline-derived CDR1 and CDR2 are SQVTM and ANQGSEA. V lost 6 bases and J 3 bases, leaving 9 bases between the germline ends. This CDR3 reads CSVVNNYEQYF. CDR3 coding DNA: TGCAGCGTCGTGAACAACTACGAGCAGTACTTC.

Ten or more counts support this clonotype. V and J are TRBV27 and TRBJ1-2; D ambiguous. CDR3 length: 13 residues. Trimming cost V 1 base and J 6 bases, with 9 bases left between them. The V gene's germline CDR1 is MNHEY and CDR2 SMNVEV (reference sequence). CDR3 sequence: CASSLLMGDGYTF. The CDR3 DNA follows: TGTGCCAGCAGTTTATTAATGGGTGATGGCTACACCTTC.

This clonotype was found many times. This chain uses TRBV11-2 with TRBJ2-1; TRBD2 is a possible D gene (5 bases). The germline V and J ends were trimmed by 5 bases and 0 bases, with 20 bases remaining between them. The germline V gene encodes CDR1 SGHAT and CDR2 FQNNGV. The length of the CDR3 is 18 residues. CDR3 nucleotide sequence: TGTGCCAGCAGCCCCCACCAACGACCTAGCCCCTCCTACAATGAGCAGTTCTTC. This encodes CASSPHQRPSPSYNEQFF.